The 21 T cell receptor beta chains below come from one sample, sequenced in a study of OX40 agonist ivuxolimab in advanced cancers. Libraries were prepared by immunoSEQ multiplex PCR; TCRdb keeps only in-frame clonotypes and omits some of them. The sample has approximately 30,000 clones, 84% seen once. This specimen was CD4+ or CD8+ T cells sorted from blood, taken in a trial of the OX40 agonist ivuxolimab. The receptor source for this set is an adult with an advanced solid tumor such as melanoma, head and neck, liver or kidney cancer.

This chain links TRBV7-2 with TRBJ2-3; a possible D gene is TRBD2 (6 bases). The germline gives CDR1 SGHTA, CDR2 FQGNSA. The length of the CDR3 is 15 residues. Trimming stripped 5 bases from V and 2 bases from J, with 14 bases between. The CDR3 DNA reads TGTGCCAGCAGCCAACTGGCGGGATTCACAGATACGCAGTATTTT. Protein product: CASSQLAGFTDTQYF.

V usage is TRBV29-1 and J usage is TRBJ2-1; 9 bases match TRBD2. CDR1 and CDR2 (germline): SQVTM, ANQGSEA. Germline trimming cut 0 bases from V and 2 bases from J; bases unmatched to any gene: 8. The CDR3 is 17 amino acids. The CDR3, as DNA: TGCAGCGTTGAAGAGTGGGTTAGCGGGAGAACCTACAATGAGCAGTTCTTC. Residues: CSVEEWVSGRTYNEQFF.

The CDR3 bases are TGTGCCGGAGCAAGGGGGGATAACTATGGCTACACCTTC. It specifies CAGARGDNYGYTF. This chain joins TRBV2 and TRBJ1-2; D possibly corresponds to TRBD1 (6 bases). The germline CDR1 and CDR2 sequences are SNHLY and FYNNEI. V was shortened by 11 bases and J by 1 base, with 14 bases between the two germline ends. The CDR3 extends over 13 amino acids.

By frequency in the sample, this clone is medium-sized. For the CDR3, the DNA is TGTGCCAGCAGCTTTGGTGGGTACGGAAACACCATATATTTT. Amino acids: CASSFGGYGNTIYF. The rearrangement links TRBV5-6 to TRBJ1-3; D is ambiguous. In germline, CDR1 is SGHDT, CDR2 YYEEEE. V was shortened by 2 bases and J by 4 bases, with 10 bases between the two germline ends. This CDR3 spans 14 amino acids.

The chain has TRBV4-1 and TRBJ2-3; possible D gene TRBD2, 6 bases. The V gene lost 1 base and the J gene lost 0 bases, with 14 bases spanning the gap. The CDR3 has 17 amino acids. CDR1 and CDR2 from the germline V gene are MGHRA and YSYEKL. The CDR3 coding sequence is TGCGCCAGCAGCCAAGTATGGGGCGGGGTAAGCACAGATACGCAGTATTTT. Translated: CASSQVWGGVSTDTQYF.

This clone was observed a few times. The genes are TRBV30 and TRBJ1-1; weak D call: TRBD1 (5 bases). This CDR3 comprises 13 residues. The germline V and J ends were trimmed by 7 bases and 4 bases, with 16 bases remaining between them. CDR1 is GTSNPN and CDR2 is SVGIG in the germline V gene (reference sequence). The CDR3 spells CASRPRGRTEAFF. As DNA, the CDR3 is TGTGCCTCACGGCCCCGGGGACGCACTGAAGCTTTCTTT. The entire variable domain, with the rest obtained from reference TRBV30 and TRBJ1-1, is as follows: SQTIHQWPATLVQPVGSPLSLECTVEGTSNPNLYWYRQAAGRGLQLLFYSVGIGQISSEVPQNLSASRPQDRQFILSSKKLLLSDSGFYLCASRPRGRTEAFFGQGTRLTVV.

The J gene is TRBJ2-6, the V gene TRBV5-5; 8 bases are a match to TRBD1. V shed 2 bases, J shed 4 bases, and the junction held 2 bases outside the gene matches. The CDR3 has 15 residues. Germline CDR1 reads SGHKS; CDR2 reads YYEKEE (reference sequence). The CDR3 nucleotides read TGTGCCAGCAGCTTCCAGGGGGCGGGGGCCAACGTCCTGACTTTC. It is translated as CASSFQGAGANVLTF.

The sample holds a few counts of this clone. This chain joins TRBV6-1 and TRBJ2-2; 8 positions agree with TRBD2. Germline CDR1 is MNHNS and CDR2 is SASEGT. The CDR3 has 15 residues. With 6 bases clipped from V and 2 bases from J, the junction kept 5 bases outside the gene matches. The CDR3 is CASSPGLDNTGELFF. The CDR3 nucleotides read TGTGCCAGCAGCCCGGGACTAGATAACACCGGGGAGCTGTTTTTT.

The V and J genes are TRBV7-2 and TRBJ2-7; TRBD2 aligns across 9 bases. Germline CDR1 reads SGHTA; CDR2 reads FQGNSA. The CDR3 has 14 residues. J gave up 6 bases and V 3 bases, and 6 bases lay outside the gene matches. CDR3 in amino acids: CASSLPQTSGEQYF. The CDR3, as DNA: TGTGCCAGCAGCTTGCCCCAGACTAGCGGCGAGCAGTACTTC.

This clone was recorded only once. The chain recombines TRBV7-9 with TRBJ1-2; unclear D gene. Between the trimmed V and J ends, which lost 4 bases and 0 bases, there was a span of 9 bases. CDR1 is SEHNR, CDR2 FQNEAQ, per germline (reference sequence). The CDR3 extends over 14 amino acids. The DNA for the CDR3 is TGTGCCAGCAGCTATCCTGGTACTAACTATGGCTACACCTTC. Translated, it gives CASSYPGTNYGYTF. Using reference TRBV7-9 and TRBJ1-2 for the parts outside the CDR3, the full variable domain is DTGVSQNPRHKITKRGQNVTFRCDPISEHNRLYWYRQTLGQGPEFLTYFQNEAQLEKSRLLSDRFSAERPKGSFSTLEIQRTEQGDSAMYLCASSYPGTNYGYTFGSGTRLTVV.

The V call is TRBV9, the J call TRBJ2-1; no reliable D call. CDR3 size: 12 residues. Germline V gives CDR1 SGDLS, CDR2 YYNGEE. Trimming cost V 0 bases and J 6 bases, with 4 bases left between them. The CDR3 sequence: CASSVDFNEQFF. Written as DNA, the CDR3 is TGTGCCAGCAGCGTAGACTTCAATGAGCAGTTCTTC.

This chain uses TRBV28 with TRBJ2-7; 9 nucleotides align to TRBD2. This CDR3 has 15 amino acids. The V gene end was trimmed by 3 bases and the J gene end by 5 bases; junction bases not matched to a gene: 8. Germline V gene lookup returns CDR1 MDHEN and CDR2 SYDVKM. The DNA for the CDR3 is TGTGCCAGCAGTTTGATTAGCGGGAGCGTCGACGAGCAGTACTTC. Its protein is CASSLISGSVDEQYF.

The chain recombines TRBV7-8 with TRBJ2-5; possibly TRBD2 for D (6 bases). Germline V lookup: CDR1 SGHVS, CDR2 FQNEAQ. CDR3 length: 15 residues. V was cut by 0 bases and J by 6 bases, with 14 bases left in between. The CDR3 loop reads CASSLAGGLQKTQYF. In DNA form, the CDR3 reads TGTGCCAGCAGCTTAGCGGGAGGACTACAAAAGACCCAGTACTTC.

This clone was recorded a few times. The chain recombines TRBV27 with TRBJ1-5, with 7 bases lining up with TRBD1. V was pared by 6 bases and J by 2 bases, with 4 bases of the junction left unmatched. Germline values: CDR1 MNHEY, CDR2 SMNVEV (reference sequence). This CDR3 has 14 amino acids. The CDR3 DNA is TGTGCCAGCAGGAGGGGGCTCGGCAATCAGCCCCAGCATTTT. It specifies CASRRGLGNQPQHF.

This chain joins TRBV10-3 and TRBJ2-7; 10 bases are a match to TRBD2. The length of the CDR3 is 14 residues. The V and J ends lost 8 bases and 5 bases, in that order; junction bases with no gene match: 9. Germline loops: CDR1 ENHRY, CDR2 SYGVKD. The CDR3 spells CAISLAGDTNEQYF. CDR3 nucleotides: TGTGCCATCTCCCTAGCGGGAGATACCAACGAGCAGTACTTC.

This chain connects TRBV2 to TRBJ1-3; TRBD1 agrees at 8 bases. CDR3 size: 14 residues. V lost 8 bases, J lost 3 bases, and 6 bases stayed unmatched. From germline, CDR1 is SNHLY and CDR2 FYNNEI. In nucleotides, the CDR3 is TGTGCCAGCTCAGAAACAGGGGGTGGAAACACCATATATTTT. Protein product: CASSETGGGNTIYF.

V and J are TRBV27 and TRBJ1-2; D is unresolved. CDR1 and CDR2 (germline): MNHEY, SMNVEV (reference sequence). Trimming shortened V by 5 bases and J by 4 bases, and 11 bases separated the two germline ends. The CDR3 sequence is 13 residues long. CDR3 nucleotide sequence: TGTGCCAGCAGTCTTGGACGGACCTATGGCTACACCTTC. Its translation is CASSLGRTYGYTF.

The rearrangement joins TRBV27 to TRBJ2-7; D gene unclear. V was trimmed by 5 bases and J by 5 bases, leaving 10 bases between them. CDR1 is MNHEY, CDR2 SMNVEV, per germline (reference sequence). The CDR3 is 12 residues long. CDR3 sequence (DNA): TGTGCCAGCAGTCTGGGTAAACACGAGCAGTACTTC. The encoded protein is CASSLGKHEQYF.

The genes are TRBV7-2 and TRBJ2-7, with TRBD2 as a possible D gene (6 bases). V was clipped by 4 bases and J by 0 bases, with 13 bases between them. This CDR3 has 15 residues. Germline V gene lookup returns CDR1 SGHTA and CDR2 FQGNSA. Written as DNA, the CDR3 is TGTGCCAGCAGCTCTCGGAGGGAGAGCTCCTACGAGCAGTACTTC. Its translation is CASSSRRESSYEQYF.

The rearrangement links TRBV7-9 to TRBJ2-2, with D possibly matching TRBD1 (5 bases). Trimming pared 5 bases from V and 0 bases from J, leaving 19 bases between. The CDR3 is 18 amino acids. The germline gives CDR1 SEHNR, CDR2 FQNEAQ (reference sequence). Here the CDR3 reads CASSDMGLRRTNTGELFF. The CDR3 region has the DNA TGTGCCAGCAGCGACATGGGGCTTCGGCGGACGAACACCGGGGAGCTGTTTTTT.

V gene TRBV27 combines with J gene TRBJ2-7, with D unclear. Germline V gene lookup returns CDR1 MNHEY and CDR2 SMNVEV (reference sequence). V was shortened by 5 bases and J by 4 bases, with 6 bases between the two germline ends. The CDR3 contains 11 residues. CDR3 in amino acids: CASSVGYEQYF. The CDR3 DNA sequence: TGTGCCAGCAGTGTCGGGTACGAGCAGTACTTC.